This TCR beta chain was retrieved from a study of vaccination and CD4 T cells after COVID-19. In the study overall: Cells were stimulated with overlapping spike peptides from SARS-CoV-2, HCoV-NL63, HCoV-OC43 and HCoV-229E.

The assay that was used to sequence DNA from cultured CD4+ T cells was the Oncomine TCR Beta short-read assay. The genomic DNA was obtained from cultured CD4+ T cells by extraction with the QIAamp micro DNA kit. TCRdb re-called the PCR reads through MiXCR, storing one row per CDR3 protein. The repertoire has several thousand distinct CDR3 sequences, 52% of them found once; the top ten carry roughly 31%. Noted treatment: roughly ten-day PBMC culture with coronavirus spike peptide pools or control peptides (ViraFEST assay). Gathered ahead of the COVID-19 pandemic (2011-2018) were the CD4+ T cells of the unexposed donor. ViraFEST grew antigen-specific T cells using peptide pools, then sequenced TCRs. The CDR3 consists of 14 residues. Germline V lookup: CDR1 DFQATT, CDR2 SNEGSKA (reference sequence). V lost 6 bases and J lost 9, with 21 bases in between. Note on this clonotype: Its antigen is unknown.

Input material: CD4+ T cells from blood, cultured in vitro. V and J are TRBV20-1 and TRBJ2-1; D is ambiguous. This TCR came from a human donor in good health. Here the CDR3 reads CSAPSAAVLGEQFF. In nucleotides, the CDR3 is TGCAGTGCCCCCTCGGCGGCAGTACTGGGTGAGCAGTTCTTC.